Listed here are 23 T cell receptor beta chains from one sample, sequenced in a study of shared clonotypes between healthy human individuals. Data came from immunoSEQ multiplex PCR; TCRdb stores just in-frame clones and leaves some out. The data show about 1 million clones, with under 80% seen just once and less than 1.5% held by the top ten. The sample comprised memory CD4+ T cells sorted from blood. Specified subset: CD45RA-negative fraction. These receptors all come from a young man in good health.

On this clone itself: This could be a read error, since a much larger clone is one nucleotide away. This sample includes further DNA sequences coding for the same CDR3. The chain joins TRBV28 to TRBJ2-7; 9 bases are shared with TRBD1. In germline, CDR1 is MDHEN, CDR2 SYDVKM. The CDR3 has 13 amino acids. Trimming removed 3 bases from V and 3 bases from J; junction bases left unmatched: 0. CDR3 protein: CASSLGQGYEQYF. In nucleotides, the CDR3 is TGTGCCAGCAGTTTGGGACAGGGCTACGAGCAGTACTTC.

The J gene is TRBJ1-5, the V gene TRBV4-1; 7 positions agree with TRBD1. Germline assignment: CDR1 MGHRA and CDR2 YSYEKL. The V gene end was trimmed by 4 bases and the J gene end by 9 bases; junction bases not matched to a gene: 9. The length of the CDR3 is 14 residues. CDR3 region: CASSRAGGLMPQHF. As DNA, the CDR3 is TGCGCCAGCAGCCGAGCAGGGGGTCTGATGCCCCAGCATTTT.

The chain's CDR3 is CASSFGIVSSYNSPLHF. The CDR3 nucleotides are TGTGCCAGCAGTTTCGGGATAGTAAGCTCCTATAATTCACCCCTCCACTTT. V usage is TRBV27 and J usage is TRBJ1-6, with D unresolved. V dropped 3 bases and J dropped 0 bases, with 12 bases sitting between them. Germline V gene data show CDR1 as MNHEY and CDR2 as SMNVEV (reference sequence). This CDR3 region has 17 residues.

As to this clone: The same CDR3 arises from other DNA sequences in this sample as well. The rearrangement links TRBV9 to TRBJ2-1; no clear D gene. This CDR3 contains 14 residues. The germline V gene has CDR1 SGDLS and CDR2 YYNGEE. Trimming stripped 0 bases from V and 0 bases from J, with 4 bases between. The CDR3 protein is CASSVGSSYNEQFF. The CDR3 region has the DNA TGTGCCAGCAGCGTAGGAAGCTCCTACAATGAGCAGTTCTTC.

The chain has TRBV27 and TRBJ2-7; TRBD2 is a possible D gene (6 bases). There are 16 residues in the CDR3. The germline V gene encodes CDR1 MNHEY and CDR2 SMNVEV (reference sequence). The ends were cut back, 5 bases at V and 3 bases at J, with 20 bases in the middle. CDR3 coding DNA: TGTGCCAGCAGTCCCGGGACTCCACCGCTACGCTACGAGCAGTACTTC. Protein product: CASSPGTPPLRYEQYF.

The V gene is TRBV10-3, the J gene TRBJ1-5, with D possibly matching TRBD1 (5 bases). The CDR3 length is 16 residues. The germline CDR1 and CDR2 sequences are ENHRY and SYGVKD. V was trimmed by 3 bases and J by 2 bases, leaving 14 bases between them. This CDR3 is CAISDEISGGNQPQHF. In nucleotides, the CDR3 is TGTGCCATCAGTGACGAGATCTCGGGGGGCAATCAGCCCCAGCATTTT.

This clone was found many times. This rearrangement joins TRBV7-3 to TRBJ1-5; tentatively, D is TRBD1 (5 bases). The germline V gene encodes CDR1 SGHTA and CDR2 FQGTGA. This CDR3 is built from 13 residues. Trimming shortened V by 8 bases and J by 3 bases, and 11 bases separated the two germline ends. The DNA for the CDR3 is TGTGCCAGCTCCTTGGGGCCCAATCAGCCCCAGCATTTT. Its translation is CASSLGPNQPQHF.

The rearrangement joins TRBV19 to TRBJ2-7; D not resolved. Deletions cut 4 bases from V and 10 bases from J, with 20 bases between. CDR1 and CDR2 (germline): LNHDA, SQIVND (reference sequence). CDR3 length equals 14 residues. The CDR3 nucleotides read TGTGCCAGTAGTACTGGAGACCGTCCTACGAGCCAGTACTTC. It is translated as CASSTGDRPTSQYF.

V usage is TRBV11-2 and J usage is TRBJ1-2; 8 nucleotides match TRBD1. V gave up 1 base and J gave up 4 bases; unmatched junction bases: 8. The germline CDR1 and CDR2 sequences are SGHAT and FQNNGV. This CDR3 is built from 16 residues. Here the CDR3 DNA reads TGTGCCAGCAGCTTAGCCGGGACAGGTCGCTTCTATGGCTACACCTTC. This encodes CASSLAGTGRFYGYTF. Variable domain in full (rest from reference TRBV11-2 and TRBJ1-2): EAGVAQSPRYKIIEKRQSVAFWCNPISGHATLYWYQQILGQGPKLLIQFQNNGVVDDSQLPKDRFSAERLKGVDSTLKIQPAKLEDSAVYLCASSLAGTGRFYGYTFGSGTRLTVV.

V and J are TRBV5-1 and TRBJ1-1; no firm D call. Per germline, CDR1 SGHRS and CDR2 YFSETQ. V lost 0 bases, J lost 0 bases, and 21 bases lay in between. There are 19 residues in the CDR3. CDR3 sequence reads: CASSLDITGRGALNTEAFF. In DNA form, the CDR3 reads TGCGCCAGCAGCTTGGATATTACTGGACGGGGAGCCTTGAACACTGAAGCTTTCTTT.

The rearrangement uses TRBV4-3 and TRBJ2-5; 14 bases are a match to TRBD2. V lost 4 bases and J lost 5; bases outside the gene matches: 3. The CDR3 consists of 15 residues. Germline-derived CDR1 and CDR2 are LGHNA and YSLEER. The CDR3 DNA reads as TGCGCCAGCAGCCTTCGACTAGCGGGAGGGGAGACCCAGTACTTC. Protein sequence: CASSLRLAGGETQYF.

This clone appeared a few times. The V call is TRBV7-2, the J call TRBJ1-2; 9 positions match TRBD1. J gave up 4 bases and V 6 bases, and 18 bases lay outside the gene matches. The CDR3 has 18 amino acids. Germline V gene data show CDR1 as SGHTA and CDR2 as FQGNSA. The CDR3 DNA sequence: TGTGCCAGCAGGAAAGGGACAGGGACAACCAGCGAAAGCTATGGCTACACCTTC. As protein: CASRKGTGTTSESYGYTF.

The V call is TRBV6-5, the J call TRBJ2-7, with TRBD1 matching 7 bases. CDR1 MNHEY and CDR2 SVGAGI come from the germline V gene. V gave up 2 bases and J gave up 0 bases; unmatched junction bases: 4. The CDR3 loop spans 15 amino acids. CDR3 protein: CASSYLGQASYEQYF. The CDR3 DNA sequence: TGTGCCAGCAGTTACCTTGGACAGGCCTCCTACGAGCAGTACTTC.

V and J are TRBV25-1 and TRBJ2-1; tentatively, D is TRBD2 (5 bases). The CDR3 extends over 16 amino acids. The germline V gene has CDR1 MGHDK and CDR2 SYGVNS. V dropped 3 bases and J dropped 5 bases, with 17 bases sitting between them. CDR3 loop: CASSDPTGIRHNEQFF. As DNA, the CDR3 is TGTGCCAGCAGTGATCCAACCGGGATCAGACACAATGAGCAGTTCTTC.

The rearrangement uses TRBV11-3 and TRBJ1-4; D might be TRBD1 (5 bases). CDR3 length: 14 amino acids. Per the germline V gene, CDR1 is SGHNT and CDR2 is YENEEA. Trimming removed 7 bases from V and 3 bases from J, with 12 bases in between. The CDR3 coding sequence is TGTGCCAGCAAATTAGGGGCGTCTAATGAAAAACTGTTTTTT. Its protein is CASKLGASNEKLFF.

This sequence joins TRBV5-1 and TRBJ2-3; the D call may be TRBD1 or TRBD2 (5 bases each). The CDR3 runs 13 residues. Deletions cut 3 bases from V and 7 bases from J, with 12 bases between. Germline CDR1 is SGHRS and CDR2 is YFSETQ. CDR3 protein: CASSSLRENTQYF. Here the CDR3 DNA reads TGCGCCAGCAGCTCCCTCAGGGAGAATACGCAGTATTTT.

The V and J genes are TRBV7-9 and TRBJ2-7; 7 nucleotides align to TRBD1. Germline values: CDR1 SEHNR, CDR2 FQNEAQ (reference sequence). The CDR3 is made up of 15 amino acids. Trimming at V came to 4 bases and at J to 7 bases, leaving 13 bases not matched to a gene. As DNA, the CDR3 is TGTGCCAGCAGCTCCCGGATTTCGACAGGGCGAGAGCAGTACTTC. Residues: CASSSRISTGREQYF.

The chain combines TRBV30 with TRBJ2-5; unclear D gene. Deletions cut 0 bases from V and 3 bases from J, with 17 bases between. Germline V gene lookup returns CDR1 GTSNPN and CDR2 SVGIG (reference sequence). This CDR3 region has 16 residues. CDR3 nucleotide sequence: TGTGCCTGGAGTGTAGGTTTAGGGTCGAGTGAAGAGACCCAGTACTTC. It encodes CAWSVGLGSSEETQYF. The entire variable domain, with the rest obtained from reference TRBV30 and TRBJ2-5, is as follows: SQTIHQWPATLVQPVGSPLSLECTVEGTSNPNLYWYRQAAGRGLQLLFYSVGIGQISSEVPQNLSASRPQDRQFILSSKKLLLSDSGFYLCAWSVGLGSSEETQYFGPGTRLLVL.

V gene TRBV5-1 combines with J gene TRBJ2-7; 9 positions match TRBD1. Germline lookup yields CDR1 SGHRS and CDR2 YFSETQ. J was trimmed by 7 bases and V by 1 base; bases with no gene match: 6. The CDR3 totals 14 residues. The CDR3: CASSLRDRAGEQYF. Written as DNA, the CDR3 is TGCGCCAGCAGCTTGAGGGACAGGGCGGGTGAGCAGTACTTC.

The V gene is TRBV18, the J gene TRBJ2-1, with 10 bases fitting TRBD2. Germline V gene sequence: CDR1 KGHSH, CDR2 LQKENI. CDR3 size: 16 residues. The J segment lost 2 bases and the V segment lost 3 bases, leaving 4 bases of the junction unmatched. The DNA for the CDR3 is TGTGCCAGCTCACCCTCCAGCGGGGGGGCCTACAATGAGCAGTTCTTC. Its protein product is CASSPSSGGAYNEQFF.

The chain combines TRBV15 with TRBJ2-2; D may correspond to TRBD1 or TRBD2 (5 bases each). CDR1 and CDR2 from the germline V gene are LNHNV and YYDKDF (reference sequence). CDR3 length equals 15 residues. Between the trimmed V and J ends, which lost 3 bases and 6 bases, there was a span of 14 bases. The CDR3 loop is CATSSAPGPAGELFF. The CDR3 DNA reads as TGTGCCACCAGCAGCGCCCCGGGACCTGCCGGGGAGCTGTTTTTT.

With respect to this clone: The sample holds other DNA sequences that translate to the same CDR3. The rearrangement links TRBV18 to TRBJ2-3; D is unclear. Trimming stripped 5 bases from V and 0 bases from J, with 3 bases between. Germline V gives CDR1 KGHSH, CDR2 LQKENI. CDR3 length equals 12 residues. The CDR3 DNA sequence: TGTGCCAGCTCAGCAAGCACAGATACGCAGTATTTT. This encodes CASSASTDTQYF.

Only a few counts were recorded for this clone. The same CDR3 also results from other DNA sequences found in this sample. The chain links TRBV6-6 to TRBJ2-6; D call uncertain. This CDR3 comprises 16 residues. Germline assignment: CDR1 MNHNY and CDR2 SVGAGI (reference sequence). The V and J ends lost 2 bases and 0 bases respectively, with 8 bases between them. CDR3 amino acids: CASSYGRSSGANVLTF. The DNA of the CDR3 is TGTGCCAGCAGTTACGGCCGAAGCTCTGGGGCCAACGTCCTGACTTTC.